The clone carrying this T cell receptor beta chain was seen repeatedly, ten times or more. The record originates from a study of breast tumors, draining lymph nodes, adjacent tissues. Germline V gives CDR1 ENHRY, CDR2 SYGVKD. The CDR3 spans 14 residues. Trimming took off 5 bases at V and 7 bases at J, with 15 bases between the two ends. Using its own MiXCR run on the multiplex PCR reads, TCRdb lists one record per CDR3 protein. The sample shows about 130,000 distinct CDR3 sequences, just under 20% of them seen only once. Breast cancer patients provided tissue from their axillary draining lymph nodes. The sample taken for sequencing was axillary lymph node tissue. This TCR derives from a female donor with breast cancer. Some clones in this sample may be carry-over from other donors' samples. The chain combines TRBV10-3 with TRBJ2-1; D is unresolved. CDR3 bases: TGTGCCATCAGTACGGTGGTTAGCCAAAATGAGCAGTTCTTC. Protein: CAISTVVSQNEQFF.